Included here is one TCR beta chain sequence, with context. This specimen belongs to a study of T cell changes during pregnancy in multiple sclerosis. TCRdb's table, derived via immunoSEQ multiplex PCR, lists solely in-frame clones and lacks some. The table has about 100,000 clones, less than 95% seen once; the top ten hold around 0.79%. The CDR3 contains 15 residues. V lost 5 bases and J 2 bases, leaving 15 bases between the germline ends. Germline assignment: CDR1 SNHLY and CDR2 FYNNEI. The sequencing here drew on peripheral blood, taken in the second trimester of pregnancy. This chain connects TRBV2 to TRBJ2-5; tentatively, D is TRBD1 (5 bases). The receptor was isolated from a female donor in good health, enrolled as a control in a pregnancy study. CDR3 sequence reads: CASSPNGHLQETQYF. The CDR3, as DNA: TGTGCCAGCAGTCCAAACGGACACCTTCAAGAGACCCAGTACTTC. The full variable domain, with the rest looked up from reference TRBV2 and TRBJ2-5, is EPEVTQTPSHQVTQMGQEVILRCVPISNHLYFYWYRQILGQKVEFLVSFYNNEISEKSEIFDDQFSVERPDGSNFTLKIRSTKLEDSAMYFCASSPNGHLQETQYFGPGTRLLVL.